This T cell receptor beta chain was profiled in a study of CD8+ T cells in alopecia areata. This clone was seen a few times. Its antigen is unidentified. The CDR3 is 13 residues long. V was pared by 0 bases and J by 7 bases, with 12 bases between. Germline values: CDR1 GTSNPN, CDR2 SVGIG (reference sequence). Sequencing templates came from extracted RNA that was reverse transcribed into cDNA. The repertoire was sequenced with immunoSEQ multiplex PCR; TCRdb's copy has only in-frame clones and lacks some. The table records just over 30,000 clones, roughly 58% of them present only once. Study conclusions and caveats: Higher clonality was seen in lesional scalp than in normal scalp, especially in alopecia totalis/universalis.

The genes are TRBV30 and TRBJ1-2, with D perhaps TRBD1 (6 bases). This clonotype was sampled from a human donor with alopecia areata. Sequencing input: NKG2D-high CD8+ T cells sorted from blood. CDR3 in amino acids: CAWSVDRRTGYTF. The CDR3 DNA sequence: TGTGCCTGGAGTGTAGACAGGAGGACTGGCTACACCTTC.